This T cell receptor beta chain was found in a study of blood T cell repertoires in COVID-19. Clones were sequenced by immunoSEQ multiplex PCR, and TCRdb holds only the in-frame ones, with some missing. The sample carries some 58,000 clones, around 90% recorded once. Germline values: CDR1 LNHDA, CDR2 SQIVND (reference sequence). The J segment lost 9 bases and the V segment lost 3 bases, leaving 5 bases of the junction unmatched. The CDR3 loop spans 13 amino acids. This chain uses TRBV19 with TRBJ2-4; TRBD2 matches at 7 bases. This sequence originates from a human donor in a cohort sampled during active COVID-19. The sequenced material came from peripheral blood. The CDR3 nucleotides are TGTGCCAGTAGTATTGGGACTAATGGCATTCAGTACTTC. Translated, it gives CASSIGTNGIQYF.